This T cell receptor beta chain was recovered during a study of T cell repertoires in cytomegalovirus infection. This clonotype was observed a handful of times. TCRdb analysed the reads with MiXCR anew, one entry per CDR3 protein. This sample has about 530,000 distinct CDR3 sequences, with about 26% found just once. There are 16 residues in the CDR3. Trimming took 1 base from V and 8 from J; bases not matched to a gene: 8. The receptor comes from a human donor in good health (CMV status not recorded). Some clones in this sample may be carry-over from other donors' samples. This sequence joins TRBV12-3 or TRBV12-4 and TRBJ2-1, with 10 bases identical to TRBD2. The sequenced sample was PBMCs. The CDR3, as DNA: TGTGCCAGCAGTTTAGAGATAGCGGGAGGAGTCGATGAGCAGTTCTTC. This encodes CASSLEIAGGVDEQFF.